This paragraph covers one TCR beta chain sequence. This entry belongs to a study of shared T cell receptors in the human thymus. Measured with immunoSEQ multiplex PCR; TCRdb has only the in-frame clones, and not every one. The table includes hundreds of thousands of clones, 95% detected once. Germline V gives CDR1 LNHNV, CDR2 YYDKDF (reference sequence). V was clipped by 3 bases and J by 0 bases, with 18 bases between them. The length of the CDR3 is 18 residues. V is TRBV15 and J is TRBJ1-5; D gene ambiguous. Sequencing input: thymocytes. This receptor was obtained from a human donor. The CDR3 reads CATSSPLWNPYSNQPQHF. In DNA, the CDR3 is TGTGCCACCAGCAGTCCCCTTTGGAACCCTTATAGCAATCAGCCCCAGCATTTT. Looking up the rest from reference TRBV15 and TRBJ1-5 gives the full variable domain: DAMVIQNPRYQVTQFGKPVTLSCSQTLNHNVMYWYQQKSSQAPKLLFHYYDKDFNNEADTPDNFQSRRPNTSFCFLDIRSPGLGDTAMYLCATSSPLWNPYSNQPQHFGDGTRLSIL.